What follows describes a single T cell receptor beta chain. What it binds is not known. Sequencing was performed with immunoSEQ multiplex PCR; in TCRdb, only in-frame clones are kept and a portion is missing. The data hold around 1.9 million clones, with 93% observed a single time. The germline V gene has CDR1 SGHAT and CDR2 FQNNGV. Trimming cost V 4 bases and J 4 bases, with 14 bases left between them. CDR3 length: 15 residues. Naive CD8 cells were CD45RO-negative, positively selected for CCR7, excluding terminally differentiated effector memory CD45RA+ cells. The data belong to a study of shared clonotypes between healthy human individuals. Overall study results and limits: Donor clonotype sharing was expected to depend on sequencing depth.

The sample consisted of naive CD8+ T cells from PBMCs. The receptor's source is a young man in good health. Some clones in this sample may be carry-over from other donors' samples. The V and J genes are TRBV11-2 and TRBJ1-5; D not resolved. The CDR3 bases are TGTGCCAGCAGCTCTAGACCAAACCTGAATCAGCCCCAGCATTTT. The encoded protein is CASSSRPNLNQPQHF.